This entry is about one T cell receptor beta chain. Its antigen is not known. Trimming removed 7 bases from V and 4 bases from J; junction bases left unmatched: 5. Germline V CDR1 and CDR2: SNHLY, FYNNEI. This CDR3 spans 13 amino acids. This record belongs to a study of long-term antiretroviral therapy in people with HIV. Version v3.0 of the immunoSEQ assay was performed at survey level. Sequencing was performed with immunoSEQ multiplex PCR; in TCRdb, only in-frame clones are kept and a portion is missing. The data contain fewer than 40,000 clones, around 79% of them singletons. Study-level points and caveats: In the period from the mid-2000s to the late 2010s, blood was collected, possibly under older ART regimens. Following ART, diversity rose but still fell short of transplant donor controls. Every time point showed a repertoire led by clones expanded before ART. Compared with controls, HIV repertoires showed narrower CDR3 length ranges.

Material: unsorted PBMCs, obtained 1.9 years after starting antiretroviral therapy. The source is a man in his late teens or twenties with HIV. V gene TRBV2 combines with J gene TRBJ1-1; the match to TRBD1 covers 8 bases. The CDR3 DNA reads TGTGCCAGCACTCAGGGGGCCCTCACTGAAGCTTTCTTT. It specifies CASTQGALTEAFF.